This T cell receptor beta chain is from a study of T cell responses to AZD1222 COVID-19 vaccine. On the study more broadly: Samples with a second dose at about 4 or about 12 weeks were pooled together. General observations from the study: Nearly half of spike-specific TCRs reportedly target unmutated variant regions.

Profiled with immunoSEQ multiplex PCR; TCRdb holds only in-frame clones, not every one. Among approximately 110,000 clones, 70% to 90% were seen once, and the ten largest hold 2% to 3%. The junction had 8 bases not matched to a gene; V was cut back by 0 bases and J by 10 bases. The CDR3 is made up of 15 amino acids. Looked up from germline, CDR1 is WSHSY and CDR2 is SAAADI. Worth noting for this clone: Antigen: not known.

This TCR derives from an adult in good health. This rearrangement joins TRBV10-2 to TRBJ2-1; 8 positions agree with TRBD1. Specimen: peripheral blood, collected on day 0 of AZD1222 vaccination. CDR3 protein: CASSESGQGRGEQFF. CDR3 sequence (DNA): TGCGCCAGCAGTGAGTCTGGACAGGGACGGGGCGAGCAGTTCTTC.